This TCR beta chain was obtained from a study of early T cells in non-severe SARS-CoV-2 infection. Overall study: Sequencing of unsorted whole blood was done on bulk RNA, leaving chains unpaired. Notes on the study in general: The study's VDJdb matching favored anti-spike CD8 responses and missed private and CD4 specificities.

This clonotype was seen at least ten times. The antigen is undetermined. Individual cDNA molecules were tagged with unique molecular identifiers. TCRdb passed the 5' RACE reads through MiXCR, listing each CDR3 protein once. The table has 11,000 or so distinct CDR3 sequences, around 4.9% seen once. CDR1 is SGHRS, CDR2 YFSETQ, per germline. This CDR3 has 14 residues. The V segment lost 0 bases and the J segment 10 bases; nucleotides outside the gene matches: 3. The sequencing sample was made of whole blood. This chain links TRBV5-1 with TRBJ1-6, with 8 bases aligning to TRBD1. This clonotype was sampled from an adult who was a healthcare worker with PCR-confirmed SARS-CoV-2 infection or an uninfected control (not recorded which). CDR3 loop: CASSLAAGGSPLHF. The CDR3 bases are TGCGCCAGCAGCTTGGCCGCAGGGGGCTCACCCCTCCACTTT.